The rows below give T cell receptor beta chains drawn from one sample of a study of OX40 agonist ivuxolimab in advanced cancers. This table comes from immunoSEQ multiplex PCR, and its TCRdb copy is limited to in-frame clones, with some not included. Seen here are about 46,000 clones, around 90% observed once, and the top ten hold approximately 12%. The specimen comprised CD4+ or CD8+ T cells sorted from blood, sampled in a trial of the OX40 agonist ivuxolimab. These receptors came from an adult with an advanced solid tumor such as melanoma, head and neck, liver or kidney cancer. The conserved cysteine and the conserved F or W are not part of the CDR3 here.

j_gene: TRBJ1-1
v_gene: TRBV13
CDR3aa: ASGLWDSLNTEAF

j_gene: TRBJ1-6
v_gene: TRBV6-1
CDR3aa: ASGRKQGLNSPLH

j_gene: TRBJ2-2
v_gene: TRBV4-3
CDR3aa: ASSQDLGFPNTGELF

j_gene: TRBJ1-4
v_gene: TRBV18
CDR3aa: ASSLQSTNEKLF

j_gene: TRBJ2-3
v_gene: TRBV5-6
CDR3aa: ASSWGQGTDTQY

j_gene: TRBJ1-2
v_gene: TRBV15
CDR3aa: ATSREDRNYGYT

j_gene: TRBJ2-3
v_gene: TRBV11-2
CDR3aa: ASSLYTTDTQY

j_gene: TRBJ2-2
v_gene: TRBV5-6
CDR3aa: ASSGQGSIGELF

j_gene: TRBJ2-1
v_gene: TRBV19
CDR3aa: ASSMVWGAVGAYNEQF

j_gene: TRBJ1-1
v_gene: TRBV7-9
CDR3aa: ASSLDGGRANTEAF

j_gene: TRBJ1-6
v_gene: TRBV27
CDR3aa: ASSPQEEGYNSPLH

j_gene: TRBJ2-3
v_gene: TRBV11-2
CDR3aa: ASSPLGGGRDTQY

j_gene: TRBJ1-5
v_gene: TRBV13
CDR3aa: ASSATGGSNQPQH

j_gene: TRBJ2-7
v_gene: TRBV19
CDR3aa: ASSIDGAYEQY

j_gene: TRBJ1-2
v_gene: TRBV27
CDR3aa: ASSPYSGTNYGYT

j_gene: TRBJ2-3
v_gene: TRBV4-3
CDR3aa: ASSQDLFAGHTDTQY

j_gene: TRBJ1-4
v_gene: TRBV7-6
CDR3aa: ASSFRGVGEKLF

j_gene: TRBJ2-5
v_gene: TRBV5-1
CDR3aa: ASSLRRGIQETQY

j_gene: TRBJ2-2
v_gene: TRBV29-1
CDR3aa: SVAQGAGTGELF

j_gene: TRBJ2-3
v_gene: TRBV7-2
CDR3aa: ASSSSGGGGDTQY

j_gene: TRBJ1-1
v_gene: TRBV27
CDR3aa: ASSLTGIGNTEAF

j_gene: TRBJ2-1
v_gene: TRBV29-1
CDR3aa: SVEGLAGDRDEQF

j_gene: TRBJ1-4
v_gene: TRBV7-9
CDR3aa: ASSSSDRDEKLF

j_gene: TRBJ1-1
v_gene: TRBV7-3
CDR3aa: ASSLTNSRMNTEAF

j_gene: TRBJ1-1
v_gene: TRBV6-6
CDR3aa: ASTRDSLMNTEAF

j_gene: TRBJ2-3
v_gene: TRBV13
CDR3aa: ASSGGYTDTQY

j_gene: TRBJ2-7
v_gene: TRBV5-5
CDR3aa: ASSLESSGGEQY

j_gene: TRBJ2-7
v_gene: TRBV4-3
CDR3aa: ASSQGPGGHSSYEQY

j_gene: TRBJ2-1
v_gene: TRBV27
CDR3aa: ASSLSLEGSEQF

j_gene: TRBJ2-3
v_gene: TRBV30
CDR3aa: AWSTLGISDTQY

j_gene: TRBJ2-4
v_gene: TRBV12-5
CDR3aa: ASGLVAGQGAKNIQY

j_gene: TRBJ1-3
v_gene: TRBV21-1
CDR3aa: ASSSRQGSGNTIY

j_gene: TRBJ2-1
v_gene: TRBV7-3
CDR3aa: ASSLGTSGRAVDEQF

j_gene: TRBJ2-3
v_gene: TRBV7-3
CDR3aa: ASSPAGTGGQY

j_gene: TRBJ2-5
v_gene: TRBV5-1
CDR3aa: ASSLERGGGQETQY

j_gene: TRBJ2-7
v_gene: TRBV11-2
CDR3aa: ASSLPGLAGRAEQY

j_gene: TRBJ1-3
v_gene: TRBV4-1
CDR3aa: ASSQSGNRVIYGNTIY

j_gene: TRBJ2-7
v_gene: TRBV7-9
CDR3aa: ASSSPPYEQY

j_gene: TRBJ1-2
v_gene: TRBV27
CDR3aa: ASSSLDRGHYGYT

j_gene: TRBJ2-7
v_gene: TRBV5-1
CDR3aa: ASSWGLAYEQY

j_gene: TRBJ2-1
v_gene: TRBV29-1
CDR3aa: SVGGLRVYNEQF

j_gene: TRBJ1-1
v_gene: TRBV15
CDR3aa: ATSRDHQMNTEAF

j_gene: TRBJ2-7
v_gene: TRBV6-5
CDR3aa: ASSYERRGRHEQY

j_gene: TRBJ1-1
v_gene: TRBV27
CDR3aa: ASSLSPRGLEAF

j_gene: TRBJ1-6
v_gene: TRBV9
CDR3aa: ASSPRTGNEYSPLH

j_gene: TRBJ2-2
v_gene: TRBV11-3
CDR3aa: ASRSRDLGYTGELF

j_gene: TRBJ2-2
v_gene: TRBV5-1
CDR3aa: ASSLVPGELF

j_gene: TRBJ2-7
v_gene: TRBV9
CDR3aa: ASGDLGQSPNEQY

j_gene: TRBJ2-7
v_gene: TRBV29-1
CDR3aa: SVGGGSSYEQY

j_gene: TRBJ2-7
v_gene: TRBV11-2
CDR3aa: ASRGTSAYEQY

j_gene: TRBJ2-7
v_gene: TRBV7-3
CDR3aa: ASSLTARPSDEQY

j_gene: TRBJ1-3
v_gene: TRBV7-9
CDR3aa: ASTQYDTGNTIY

j_gene: TRBJ1-2
v_gene: TRBV5-1
CDR3aa: ASTRNTPAGYSGGYT

j_gene: TRBJ1-1
v_gene: TRBV7-8
CDR3aa: ASSPSSGGRTEAF

j_gene: TRBJ1-2
v_gene: TRBV6-5
CDR3aa: ASSYGGLGVYT

j_gene: TRBJ2-3
v_gene: TRBV5-4
CDR3aa: ASSSPLTSPMTDTQY

j_gene: TRBJ2-7
v_gene: TRBV5-4
CDR3aa: ASSLDSLSYEQY

j_gene: TRBJ1-2
v_gene: TRBV5-5
CDR3aa: ASSLGTASNYGYT

j_gene: TRBJ1-2
v_gene: TRBV9
CDR3aa: ASSVGPSGGYT